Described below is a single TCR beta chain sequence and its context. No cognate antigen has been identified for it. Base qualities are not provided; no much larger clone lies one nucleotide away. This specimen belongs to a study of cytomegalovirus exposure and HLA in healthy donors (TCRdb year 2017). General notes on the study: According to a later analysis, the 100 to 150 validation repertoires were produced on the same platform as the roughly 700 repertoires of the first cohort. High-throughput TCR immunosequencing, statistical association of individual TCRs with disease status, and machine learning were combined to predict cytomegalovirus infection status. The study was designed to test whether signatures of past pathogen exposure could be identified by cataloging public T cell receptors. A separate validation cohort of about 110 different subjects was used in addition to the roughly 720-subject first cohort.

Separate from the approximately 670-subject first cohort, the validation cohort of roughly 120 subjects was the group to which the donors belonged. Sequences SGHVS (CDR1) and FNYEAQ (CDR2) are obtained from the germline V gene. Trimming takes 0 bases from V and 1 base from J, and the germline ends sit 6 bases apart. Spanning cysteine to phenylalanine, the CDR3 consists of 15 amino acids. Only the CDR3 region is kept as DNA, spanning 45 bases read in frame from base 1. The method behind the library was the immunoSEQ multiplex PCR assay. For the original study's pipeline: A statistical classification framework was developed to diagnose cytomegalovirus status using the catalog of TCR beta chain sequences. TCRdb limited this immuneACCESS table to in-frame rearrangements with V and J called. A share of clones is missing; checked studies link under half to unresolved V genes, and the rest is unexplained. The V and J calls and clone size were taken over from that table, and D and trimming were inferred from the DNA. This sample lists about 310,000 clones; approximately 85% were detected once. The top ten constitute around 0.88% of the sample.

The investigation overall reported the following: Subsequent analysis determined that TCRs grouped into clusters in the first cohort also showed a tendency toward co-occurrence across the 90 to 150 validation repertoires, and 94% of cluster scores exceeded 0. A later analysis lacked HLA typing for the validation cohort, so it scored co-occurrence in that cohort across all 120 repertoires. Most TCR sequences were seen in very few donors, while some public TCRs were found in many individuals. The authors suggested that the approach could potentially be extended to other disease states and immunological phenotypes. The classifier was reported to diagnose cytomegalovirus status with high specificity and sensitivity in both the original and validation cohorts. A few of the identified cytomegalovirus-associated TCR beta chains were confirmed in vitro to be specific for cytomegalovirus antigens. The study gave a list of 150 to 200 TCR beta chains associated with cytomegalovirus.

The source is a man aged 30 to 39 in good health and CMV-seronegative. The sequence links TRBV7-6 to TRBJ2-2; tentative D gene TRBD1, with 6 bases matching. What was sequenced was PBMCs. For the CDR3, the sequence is CASSLATGNTGELFF. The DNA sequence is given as TGTGCCAGCAGCTTAGCGACAGGGAACACCGGGGAGCTGTTTTTT. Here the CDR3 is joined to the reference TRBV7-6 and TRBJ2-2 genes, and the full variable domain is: GAGVSQSPRYKVTKRGQDVALRCDPISGHVSLYWYRQALGQGPEFLTYFNYEAQQDKSGLPNDRFSAERPEGSISTLTIQRTEQRDSAMYRCASSLATGNTGELFFGEGSRLTVL.